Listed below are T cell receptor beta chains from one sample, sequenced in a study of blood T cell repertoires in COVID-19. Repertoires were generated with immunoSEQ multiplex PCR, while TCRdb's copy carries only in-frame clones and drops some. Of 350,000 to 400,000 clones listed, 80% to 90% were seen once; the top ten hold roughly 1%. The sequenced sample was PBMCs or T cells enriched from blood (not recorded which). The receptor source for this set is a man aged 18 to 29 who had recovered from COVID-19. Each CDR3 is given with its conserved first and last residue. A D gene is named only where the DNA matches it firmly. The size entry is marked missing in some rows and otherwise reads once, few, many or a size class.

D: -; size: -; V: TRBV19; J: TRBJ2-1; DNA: TGTGCCAGTATTCCCTCCGGCGGGCCCGGTAAGCAGTTCTTC; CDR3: CASIPSGGPGKQFF
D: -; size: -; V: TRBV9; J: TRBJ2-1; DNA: TGTGCCAGCAGCATCGGAGGTGGTGAGCAGTTCTTC; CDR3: CASSIGGGEQFF
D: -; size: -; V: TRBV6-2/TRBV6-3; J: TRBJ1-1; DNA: TGTGCCAGCAGTTACTTCTCAGGGGCCCCGAACACTGAAGCTTTCTTT; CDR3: CASSYFSGAPNTEAFF
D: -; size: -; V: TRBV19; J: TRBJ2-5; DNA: TGTGCCAGTCAACAACAGGTTGGAGAGACCCAGTACTTC; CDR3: CASQQQVGETQYF
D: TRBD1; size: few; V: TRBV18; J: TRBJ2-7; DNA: TGTGCCAGCTCACCGTACGGACAGGGGGGAGACGAGCAGTACTTC; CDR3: CASSPYGQGGDEQYF
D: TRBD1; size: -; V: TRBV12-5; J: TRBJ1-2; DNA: TGTGCTAGTGGTCTTGCACAGGGGGGTTATGGCTACACCTTC; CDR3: CASGLAQGGYGYTF
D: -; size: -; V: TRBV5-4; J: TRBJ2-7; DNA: TGTGCCAGCAGCGTGGAGACATTCGCATACGAGCAGTACTTC; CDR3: CASSVETFAYEQYF
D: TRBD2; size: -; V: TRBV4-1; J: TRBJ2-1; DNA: TGCGCCAGCAGCCCCAAGACCCTTCCGGGACTAGCGGGGGAGTCTGGGTATGAGCAGTTCTTC; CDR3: CASSPKTLPGLAGESGYEQFF
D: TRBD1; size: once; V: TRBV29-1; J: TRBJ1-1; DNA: TGCAGCGTTGTTCCCGGACAGGGGGCGCGCACTGAAGCTTTCTTT; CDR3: CSVVPGQGARTEAFF
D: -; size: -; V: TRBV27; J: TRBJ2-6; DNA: TGTGCCAGCAGTCTCTACCCCTCTGGGGCCAACGTCCTGACTTTC; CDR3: CASSLYPSGANVLTF
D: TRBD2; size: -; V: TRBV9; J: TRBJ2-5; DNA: TGTGCCAGCAGCTCGGGACTAGCGGGAGCCGGAGAGACCCAGTACTTC; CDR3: CASSSGLAGAGETQYF
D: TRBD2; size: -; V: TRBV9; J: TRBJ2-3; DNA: TGTGCCAGCAGCTACTCGACTAGCGGGATACGCACAGATACGCAGTATTTT; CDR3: CASSYSTSGIRTDTQYF
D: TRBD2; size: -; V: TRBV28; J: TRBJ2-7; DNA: TGTGCCAGCAGTCCTAGCGGATACGAGCAGTACTTC; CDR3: CASSPSGYEQYF
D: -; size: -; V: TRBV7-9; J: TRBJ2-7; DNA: TGTGCCAGCAGCTTAGCGCAAGCGGGCCTCTCCTACGAGCAGTACTTC; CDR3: CASSLAQAGLSYEQYF
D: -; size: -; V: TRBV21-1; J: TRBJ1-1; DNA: TGTGCCAGCAGCAAGAGGTTAGCCGACAGACTCACTGAAGCTTTCTTT; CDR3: CASSKRLADRLTEAFF
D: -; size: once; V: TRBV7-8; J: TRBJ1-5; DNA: TGTGCCAGCAGCCTAGAAACAGGGCCCCAGCATTTT; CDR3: CASSLETGPQHF
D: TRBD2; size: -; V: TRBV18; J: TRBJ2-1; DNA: TGTGCCAGCTCACCTCCGGGAGGGCCTAACAATGAGCAGTTCTTC; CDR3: CASSPPGGPNNEQFF
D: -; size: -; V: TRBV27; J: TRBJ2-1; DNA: TGTGCCAGCAGTGGGGCCGGGACATACAATGAGCAGTTCTTC; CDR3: CASSGAGTYNEQFF